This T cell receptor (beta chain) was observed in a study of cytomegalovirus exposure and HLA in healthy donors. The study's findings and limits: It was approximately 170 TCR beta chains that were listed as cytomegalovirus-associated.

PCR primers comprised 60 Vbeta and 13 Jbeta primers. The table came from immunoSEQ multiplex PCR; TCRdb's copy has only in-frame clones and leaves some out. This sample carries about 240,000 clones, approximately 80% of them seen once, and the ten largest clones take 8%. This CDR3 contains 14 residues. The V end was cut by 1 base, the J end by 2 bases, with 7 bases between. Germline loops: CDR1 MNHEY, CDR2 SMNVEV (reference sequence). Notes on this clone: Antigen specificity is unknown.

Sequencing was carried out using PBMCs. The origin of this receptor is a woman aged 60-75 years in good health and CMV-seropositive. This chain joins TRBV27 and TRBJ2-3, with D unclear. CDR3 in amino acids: CASSLFHNTDTQYF. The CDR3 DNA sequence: TGTGCCAGCAGTTTATTCCACAACACAGATACGCAGTATTTT.